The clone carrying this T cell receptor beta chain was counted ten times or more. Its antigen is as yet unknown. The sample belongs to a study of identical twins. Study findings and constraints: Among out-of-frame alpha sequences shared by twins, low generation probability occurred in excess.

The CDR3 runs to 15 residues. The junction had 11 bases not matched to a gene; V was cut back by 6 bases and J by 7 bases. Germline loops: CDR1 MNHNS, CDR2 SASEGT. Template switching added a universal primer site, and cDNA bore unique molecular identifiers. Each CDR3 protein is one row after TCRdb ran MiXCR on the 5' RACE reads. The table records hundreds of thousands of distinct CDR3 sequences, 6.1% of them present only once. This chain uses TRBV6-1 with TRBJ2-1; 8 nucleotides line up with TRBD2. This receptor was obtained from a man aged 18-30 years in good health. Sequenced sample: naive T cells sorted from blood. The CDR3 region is CASRDGTSRGNEQFF. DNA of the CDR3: TGTGCCAGCAGAGATGGGACTAGTAGGGGGAATGAGCAGTTCTTC.